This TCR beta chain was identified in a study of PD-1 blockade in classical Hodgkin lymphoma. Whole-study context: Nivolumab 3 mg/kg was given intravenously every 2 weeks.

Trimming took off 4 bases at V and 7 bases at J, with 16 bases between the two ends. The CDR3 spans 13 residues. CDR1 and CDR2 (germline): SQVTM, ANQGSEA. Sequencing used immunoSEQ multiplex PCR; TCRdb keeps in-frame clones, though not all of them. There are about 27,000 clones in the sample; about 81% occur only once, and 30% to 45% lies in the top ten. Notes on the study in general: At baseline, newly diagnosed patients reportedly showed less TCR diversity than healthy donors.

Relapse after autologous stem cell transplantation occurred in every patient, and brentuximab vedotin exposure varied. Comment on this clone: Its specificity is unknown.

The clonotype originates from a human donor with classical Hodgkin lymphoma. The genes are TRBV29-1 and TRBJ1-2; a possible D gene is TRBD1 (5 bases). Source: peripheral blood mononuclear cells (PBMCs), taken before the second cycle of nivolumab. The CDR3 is CSVGGQGLFGYTF. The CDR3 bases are TGCAGCGTTGGCGGGCAGGGTTTGTTTGGCTACACCTTC. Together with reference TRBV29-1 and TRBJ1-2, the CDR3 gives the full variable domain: SAVISQKPSRDICQRGTSLTIQCQVDSQVTMMFWYRQQPGQSLTLIATANQGSEATYESGFVIDKFPISRPNLTFSTLTVSNMSPEDSSIYLCSVGGQGLFGYTFGSGTRLTVV.